The present T cell receptor beta chain was sequenced within a study of blood T cells in healthy people across ages. Trimming removed 8 bases at V and 11 bases at J, with 21 bases between. From germline, CDR1 is SEHNR and CDR2 FQNEAQ (reference sequence). This CDR3 has 13 residues. Next came a second PCR, run for roughly 7 to 12 cycles, which used a sample-barcoded 5' primer along with a J-beta primer mix. MiXCR, applied by TCRdb to the 5' RACE reads, yields one record per CDR3 protein. This repertoire shows 630,000 or so distinct CDR3 sequences, less than 40% found once; its top ten account for approximately 15%. Total RNA was extracted at no less than 6 micrograms per sample.

The chain couples TRBV7-9 to TRBJ1-1; D remains ambiguous. The sequenced material came from blood. The TCR was taken from an elderly woman in good health. Written as DNA, the CDR3 is TGTGCCAGCTCTCAAATCAACCCTGGAGGGGCTTTCTTT. It encodes CASSQINPGGAFF.